This TCR beta chain was found in a study of shared clonotypes between healthy human individuals. Measured with immunoSEQ multiplex PCR; TCRdb has only the in-frame clones, and not every one. Of hundreds of thousands of clones in the sample, 75% to 80% were seen once. Donors had no recently reported acute infections or vaccinations and were HIV-negative. CDR1 is SGDLS and CDR2 is YYNGEE in the germline V gene. This CDR3 has 17 residues. V lost 0 bases and J lost 0, with 16 bases in between. Points on this clone: What it binds is unknown.

Whole-study results and caveats: The sole specimen, blood, was sampled, and tissue repertoires likely differ. Limited genetic and exposure-history diversity came from having few donors.

The TCR comes from a woman aged 40 to 55 in good health. Some clones in this sample may be carry-over from other donors' samples. This chain uses TRBV9 with TRBJ2-7, with TRBD1 as a possible D gene (5 bases). The sequencing input was PBMCs. CDR3 sequence (DNA): TGTGCCAGCAGCGTAGGCCCCACTGGGGCGTACTCCTACGAGCAGTACTTC. It encodes CASSVGPTGAYSYEQYF.